This T cell receptor (beta chain) stems from a study of T cells in Graves' hyperthyroidism and ophthalmopathy. Lactation, pregnancy, other autoimmune disease or uncontrolled infection led to exclusion of patients. Diagnoses were established using clinical symptoms, serum thyroxine and TRAb, thyroid ultrasound and orbital computed tomography. Amplified TCR beta CDR3 regions came from RNA transcripts. Researchers ran a first-round RT-PCR on the TCR CDR3 using the HTBI primer set. TCRdb ran MiXCR on the multiplex PCR reads and lists one entry per CDR3 protein. The table lists hundreds of thousands of distinct CDR3 sequences, roughly 15% of them singletons. Notes on this clonotype: Its antigen is as yet unknown.

Whole-study findings and limits: A model of 13 V-J features distinguished ophthalmopathy from stable hyperthyroidism.

The clonotype was recovered from a man in his late teens or twenties with Graves' ophthalmopathy. Sequenced: blood.

CDR3 protein: CATSRDQGSGANVLTF. The CDR3 DNA sequence: TGTGCCACCAGCAGAGATCAGGGCTCTGGGGCCAACGTCCTGACTTTC. The V and J genes are TRBV15 and TRBJ2-6, with D maybe TRBD1 (5 bases). CDR1 LNHNV and CDR2 YYDKDF come from the germline V gene (reference sequence). The CDR3 totals 16 residues. V lost 0 bases, J lost 0 bases, and 6 bases lay in between.